This is a list of T cell receptor beta chains from one sample in a study of T cells in narcolepsy. Method: immunoSEQ multiplex PCR; TCRdb's copy keeps in-frame clones and lacks some. The profile shows tens of thousands of clones, more than 70% of them singletons. The sequencing input was CD45RA- memory CD4+ T cells from PBMCs. The receptors stem from a human donor with narcolepsy. The CDR3 runs from the conserved cysteine through the conserved F or W. The D gene is left open where the match is weak. Rows may omit the clone size; those that give it use once, few, many or a size class.

V	J	size	D	DNA	CDR3
TRBV5-1	TRBJ2-5	NA	TRBD1	TGCGCCACCTCACTTCGGGGACAGGGGACCCAAGAGACCCAGTACTTC	CATSLRGQGTQETQYF
TRBV29-1	TRBJ2-1	once	TRBD2	TGCAGCGTTGTAGGACTAGCGGGGGGCAATGAGCAGTTCTTC	CSVVGLAGGNEQFF
TRBV5-6	TRBJ1-1	NA	TRBD1	TGTGCCAGCAGCCCCGGGACAGGGAGGAACACTGAAGCTTTCTTT	CASSPGTGRNTEAFF
TRBV7-3	TRBJ2-3	NA	NA	TGTGCCAGCAGTCGGGCAGGTACAGATACGCAGTATTTT	CASSRAGTDTQYF
TRBV9	TRBJ2-2	NA	NA	TGTGCCAGCAGCCCCTCGGCCGGGGAGCTGTTTTTT	CASSPSAGELFF
TRBV28	TRBJ1-1	NA	NA	TGTGCCAGCAGTTTATCACAGGGATACACTGAAGCTTTCTTT	CASSLSQGYTEAFF
TRBV2	TRBJ2-7	NA	NA	TGTGCCAGCAGTTCTGCCCTACCCTACGAGCAGTACTTC	CASSSALPYEQYF
TRBV30	TRBJ1-2	NA	NA	TGTGCCTGGATTGGCCAGGGGCCCCTTCGGGGCTACACCTTC	CAWIGQGPLRGYTF
TRBV6-5	TRBJ1-5	once	NA	TGTGCCAGCAGTATTAACCAGGGTGACCAGCCCCAGCATTTT	CASSINQGDQPQHF
TRBV6-1	TRBJ2-7	NA	NA	TGTGCCAGCAGTGAATCTGGCAGGGGCCACGAGCAGTACTTC	CASSESGRGHEQYF
TRBV29-1	TRBJ1-5	few	NA	TGCAGCGCCAGAAGCGGGAATCAGCCCCAGCATTTT	CSARSGNQPQHF
TRBV2	TRBJ1-6	NA	NA	TGTGCCAGCACAGCCAGGAAGGGCTCACCCCTCCACTTT	CASTARKGSPLHF
TRBV11-3	TRBJ2-7	NA	NA	TGTGCCTCCTCTCCCGAGGACTTAACCTACGAGCAGTACTTC	CASSPEDLTYEQYF
TRBV7-9	TRBJ1-1	NA	NA	TGTGCCAGCAGCAATGATGGTCTAAACACTGAAGCTTTCTTT	CASSNDGLNTEAFF
TRBV28	TRBJ2-5	NA	NA	TGTGCCAGCAGTGAAAACCAAGAGACCCAGTACTTC	CASSENQETQYF
TRBV19	TRBJ1-2	few	TRBD1	TGTGCCAGTAGTTCCATTGGGCCGGGACAGGGGATAGATGGCTACACCTTC	CASSSIGPGQGIDGYTF
TRBV5-1	TRBJ2-5	NA	NA	TGCGCCAGCAGCTCCCAATCCCCGACGTGGGAGACCCAGTACTTC	CASSSQSPTWETQYF
TRBV7-9	TRBJ1-1	NA	NA	TGTGCCAGCAGCTTTAGGGGTGTAAACACTGAAGCTTTCTTT	CASSFRGVNTEAFF
TRBV11-3	TRBJ2-5	NA	TRBD2	TGTGCCAGCAGCCGCGGGGGGCCCAGCCAAGAGACCCAGTACTTC	CASSRGGPSQETQYF